This TCR beta chain was retrieved from a study of Tregs in tolerant kidney transplant recipients. Measured with immunoSEQ multiplex PCR; TCRdb has only the in-frame clones, and not every one. The profile covers 90,000 or so clones, with approximately 93% appearing a single time and 1.6% taken by the ten largest. Mixed chimerism was transient after nonmyeloablative marrow transplants from related graft donors. The sequenced sample was CD4+ T cells from blood (PBMCs), obtained 12 months after the transplant. This TCR was sampled from a human patient who received a combined kidney and bone marrow transplant. Some T cells may have originated in the graft donor.

In nucleotides, the CDR3 is TGTGCCAGCAGCTTGTCAGCCTACGAGCAGTACTTC. It encodes CASSLSAYEQYF. The chain couples TRBV28 to TRBJ2-7, with no clear D. V was trimmed by 6 bases and J by 2 bases, leaving 8 bases between them. Germline V lookup: CDR1 MDHEN, CDR2 SYDVKM. The CDR3 runs to 12 residues.